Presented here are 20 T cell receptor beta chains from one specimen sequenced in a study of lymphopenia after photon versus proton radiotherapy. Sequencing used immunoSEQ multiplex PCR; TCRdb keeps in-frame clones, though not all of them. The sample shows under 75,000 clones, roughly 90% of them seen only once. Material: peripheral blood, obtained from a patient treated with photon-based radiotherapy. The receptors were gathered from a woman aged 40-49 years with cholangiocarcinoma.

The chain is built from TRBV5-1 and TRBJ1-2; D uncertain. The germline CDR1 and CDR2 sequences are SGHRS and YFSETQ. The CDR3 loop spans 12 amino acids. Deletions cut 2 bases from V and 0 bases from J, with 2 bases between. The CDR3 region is CASSFSNYGYTF. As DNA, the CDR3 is TGCGCCAGCAGCTTTTCTAACTATGGCTACACCTTC.

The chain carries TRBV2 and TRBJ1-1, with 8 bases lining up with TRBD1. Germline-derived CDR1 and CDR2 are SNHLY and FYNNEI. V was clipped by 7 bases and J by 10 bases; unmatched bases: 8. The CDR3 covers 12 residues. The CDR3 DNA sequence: TGTGCCAGCATTCCGGACAGGGAAGGAGCTTTCTTT. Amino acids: CASIPDREGAFF.

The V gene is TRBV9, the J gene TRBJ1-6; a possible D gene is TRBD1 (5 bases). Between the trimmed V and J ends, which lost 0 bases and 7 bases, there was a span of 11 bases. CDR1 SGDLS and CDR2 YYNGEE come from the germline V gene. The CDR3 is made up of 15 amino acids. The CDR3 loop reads CASSVAAWGNSPLHF. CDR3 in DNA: TGTGCCAGCAGCGTAGCTGCGTGGGGGAATTCACCCCTCCACTTT.

CDR3: CASSVGPRGADEQYF. The CDR3 DNA sequence: TGTGCCAGCAGCGTAGGCCCCAGGGGGGCGGACGAGCAGTACTTC. This chain links TRBV9 with TRBJ2-7; perhaps TRBD1 as D (7 bases). The CDR3 runs to 15 residues. Germline V gives CDR1 SGDLS, CDR2 YYNGEE. The V gene lost 0 bases and the J gene lost 5 bases, with 15 bases spanning the gap. Full variable domain (missing parts from reference TRBV9 and TRBJ2-7): DSGVTQTPKHLITATGQRVTLRCSPRSGDLSVYWYQQSLDQGLQFLIQYYNGEERAKGNILERFSAQQFPDLHSELNLSSLELGDSALYFCASSVGPRGADEQYFGPGTRLTVT.

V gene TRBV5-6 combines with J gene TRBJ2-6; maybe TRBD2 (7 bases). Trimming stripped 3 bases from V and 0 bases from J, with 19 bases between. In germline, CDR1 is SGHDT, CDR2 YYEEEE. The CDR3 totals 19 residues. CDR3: CASSSYTRGANSGANVLTF. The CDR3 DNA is TGTGCCAGCAGCTCATATACACGGGGGGCAAACTCTGGGGCCAACGTCCTGACTTTC.

This chain's CDR3 is CASSYRTGDSTEAFF. CDR3 nucleotides: TGTGCCAGCAGTTACCGGACAGGGGACAGCACTGAAGCTTTCTTT. The rearrangement joins TRBV6-6 to TRBJ1-1; 9 nucleotides match TRBD1. Germline values: CDR1 MNHNY, CDR2 SVGAGI (reference sequence). The V and J ends lost 2 bases and 4 bases, in that order; junction bases with no gene match: 5. This CDR3 is 15 amino acids long.

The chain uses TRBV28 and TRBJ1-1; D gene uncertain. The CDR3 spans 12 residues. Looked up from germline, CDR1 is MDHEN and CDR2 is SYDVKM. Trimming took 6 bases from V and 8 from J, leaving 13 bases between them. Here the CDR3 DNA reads TGTGCCAGCAGCGCTAGGGTCTACGAAGCTTTCTTT. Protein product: CASSARVYEAFF.

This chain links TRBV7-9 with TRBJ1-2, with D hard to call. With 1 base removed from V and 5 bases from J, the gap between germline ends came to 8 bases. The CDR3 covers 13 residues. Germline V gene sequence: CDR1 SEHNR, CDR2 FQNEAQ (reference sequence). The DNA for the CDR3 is TGTGCCAGCAGCTTAGGAGGCACATATGGCTACACCTTC. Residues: CASSLGGTYGYTF.

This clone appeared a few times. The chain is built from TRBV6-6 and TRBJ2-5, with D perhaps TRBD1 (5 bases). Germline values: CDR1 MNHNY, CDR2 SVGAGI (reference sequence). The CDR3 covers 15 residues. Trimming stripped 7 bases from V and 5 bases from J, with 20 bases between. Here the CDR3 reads CASTPDTLRWETQYF. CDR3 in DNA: TGTGCCAGCACCCCGGACACCCTACGATGGGAGACCCAGTACTTC.

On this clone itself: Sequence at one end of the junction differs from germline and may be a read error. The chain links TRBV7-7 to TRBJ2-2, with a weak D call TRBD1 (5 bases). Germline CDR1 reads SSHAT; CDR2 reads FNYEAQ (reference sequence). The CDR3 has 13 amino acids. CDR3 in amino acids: CASSPQGTGELFF. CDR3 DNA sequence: TGTGCTAGCAGCCCTCAGGGCACCGGGGAGCTGTTTTTT.

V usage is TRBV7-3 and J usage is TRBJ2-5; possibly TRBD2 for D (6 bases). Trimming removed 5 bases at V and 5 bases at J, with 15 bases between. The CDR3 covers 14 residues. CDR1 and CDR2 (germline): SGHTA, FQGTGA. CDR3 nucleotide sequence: TGTGCCAGCAGCCCTGGTTGGGGGAGGGAGACCCAGTACTTC. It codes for CASSPGWGRETQYF.

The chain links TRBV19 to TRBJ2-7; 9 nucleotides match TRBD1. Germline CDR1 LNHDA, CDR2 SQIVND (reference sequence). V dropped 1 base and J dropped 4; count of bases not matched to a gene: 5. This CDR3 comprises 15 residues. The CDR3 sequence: CASSIAGTGRYEQYF. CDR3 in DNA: TGTGCCAGTAGTATAGCCGGGACAGGGAGGTACGAGCAGTACTTC.

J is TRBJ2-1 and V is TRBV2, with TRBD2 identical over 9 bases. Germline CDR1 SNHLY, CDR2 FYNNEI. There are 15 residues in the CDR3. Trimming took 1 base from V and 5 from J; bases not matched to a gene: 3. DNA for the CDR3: TGTGCCAGCAGTGAAGGGACTAGCGCCCACAATGAGCAGTTCTTC. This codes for CASSEGTSAHNEQFF.

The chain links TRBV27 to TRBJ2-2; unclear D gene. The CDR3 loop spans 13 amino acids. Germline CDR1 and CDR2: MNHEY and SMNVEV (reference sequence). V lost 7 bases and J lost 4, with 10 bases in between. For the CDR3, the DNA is TGTGCCAGCAACCCCTATGGCACCGGGGAGCTGTTTTTT. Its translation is CASNPYGTGELFF.

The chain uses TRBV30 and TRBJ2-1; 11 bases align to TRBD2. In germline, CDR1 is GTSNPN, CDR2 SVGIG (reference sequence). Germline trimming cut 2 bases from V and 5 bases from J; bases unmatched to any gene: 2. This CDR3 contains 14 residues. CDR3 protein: CAWSPGLADNEQFF. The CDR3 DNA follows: TGTGCCTGGAGTCCGGGACTAGCGGACAATGAGCAGTTCTTC.

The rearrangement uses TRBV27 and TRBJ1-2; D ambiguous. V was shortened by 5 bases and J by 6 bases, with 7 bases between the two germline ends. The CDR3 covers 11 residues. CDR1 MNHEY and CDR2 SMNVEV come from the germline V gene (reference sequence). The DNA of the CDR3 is TGTGCCAGCAGTAGTTCACATGGCTACACCTTC. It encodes CASSSSHGYTF.

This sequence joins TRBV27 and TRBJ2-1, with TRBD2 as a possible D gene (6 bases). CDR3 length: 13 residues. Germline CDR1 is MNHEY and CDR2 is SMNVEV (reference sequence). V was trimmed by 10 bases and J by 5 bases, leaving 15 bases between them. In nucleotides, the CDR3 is TGTGCCACCGCGTACGGGAGCGACAATGAGCAGTTCTTC. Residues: CATAYGSDNEQFF.

The chain's CDR3 is CASSRTGGSGNTIYF. The CDR3 nucleotides are TGTGCCAGCAGCCGGACAGGGGGATCCGGAAACACCATATATTTT. The V gene is TRBV11-3, the J gene TRBJ1-3; 10 bases match TRBD1. In germline, CDR1 is SGHNT, CDR2 YENEEA. The CDR3 totals 15 residues. V was pared by 5 bases and J by 4 bases, with 5 bases of the junction left unmatched.

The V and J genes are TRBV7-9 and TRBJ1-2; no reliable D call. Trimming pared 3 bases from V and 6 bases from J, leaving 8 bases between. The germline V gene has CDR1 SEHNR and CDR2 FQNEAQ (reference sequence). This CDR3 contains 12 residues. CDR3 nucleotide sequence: TGTGCCAGCAGCTTGGCCGCCGATGGCTACACCTTC. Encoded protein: CASSLAADGYTF.

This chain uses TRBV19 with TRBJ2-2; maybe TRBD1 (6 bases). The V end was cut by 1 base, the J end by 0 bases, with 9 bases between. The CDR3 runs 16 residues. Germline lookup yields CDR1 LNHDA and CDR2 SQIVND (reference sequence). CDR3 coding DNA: TGTGCCAGTAGTATAGGGCAGGGGACGAACACCGGGGAGCTGTTTTTT. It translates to CASSIGQGTNTGELFF.